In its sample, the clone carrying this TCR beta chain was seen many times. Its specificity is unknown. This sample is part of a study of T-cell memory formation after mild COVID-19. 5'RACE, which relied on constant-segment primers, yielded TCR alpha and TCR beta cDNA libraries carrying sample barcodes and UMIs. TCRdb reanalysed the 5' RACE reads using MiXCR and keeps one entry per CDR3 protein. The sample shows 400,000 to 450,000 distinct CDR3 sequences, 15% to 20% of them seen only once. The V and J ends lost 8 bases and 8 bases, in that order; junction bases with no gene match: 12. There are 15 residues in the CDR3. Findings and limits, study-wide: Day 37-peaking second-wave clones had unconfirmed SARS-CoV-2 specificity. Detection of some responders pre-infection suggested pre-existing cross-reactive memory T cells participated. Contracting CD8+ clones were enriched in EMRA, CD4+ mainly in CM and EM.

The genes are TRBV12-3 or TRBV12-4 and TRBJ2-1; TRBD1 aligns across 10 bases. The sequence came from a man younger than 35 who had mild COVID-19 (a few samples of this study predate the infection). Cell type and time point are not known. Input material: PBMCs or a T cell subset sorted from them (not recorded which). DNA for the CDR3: TGTGCCAGCTCCCGCCCCGGGACAGGGGTGGATGAGCAGTTCTTC. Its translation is CASSRPGTGVDEQFF.